Following are 2 T cell receptor beta chains from one sample sequenced in a study of T cells after yellow fever vaccination. A single record per CDR3 protein comes from TCRdb applying MiXCR to the 5' RACE reads. The sample has about 580,000 distinct CDR3 sequences, roughly a sixth seen once. Sequencing used PBMCs, obtained 5 days after the first yellow fever vaccination. The receptors stem from a young man who received the YFV17D yellow fever vaccine.

The CDR3 DNA sequence: TGTGCCAGCAGTTACTCAGATCCCGCTCGAACGACCTCCGAGCAGTACGTC. Translation gives CASSYSDPARTTSEQYV. The rearrangement uses TRBV6-5 and TRBJ2-7; D call uncertain. Germline lookup yields CDR1 MNHEY and CDR2 SVGAGI. CDR3 length: 17 residues. V shed 0 bases and J shed 6 bases, with 21 bases lying between them.

The V gene is TRBV4-1, the J gene TRBJ1-1; D unresolved. This CDR3 contains 16 residues. Between the trimmed V and J ends, which lost 0 bases and 1 base, there was a span of 12 bases. Germline loops: CDR1 MGHRA, CDR2 YSYEKL. The CDR3 sequence is CASSQEVGQKNTEAFF. DNA for the CDR3: TGCGCCAGCAGCCAAGAAGTAGGGCAGAAGAACACTGAAGCTTTCTTT.